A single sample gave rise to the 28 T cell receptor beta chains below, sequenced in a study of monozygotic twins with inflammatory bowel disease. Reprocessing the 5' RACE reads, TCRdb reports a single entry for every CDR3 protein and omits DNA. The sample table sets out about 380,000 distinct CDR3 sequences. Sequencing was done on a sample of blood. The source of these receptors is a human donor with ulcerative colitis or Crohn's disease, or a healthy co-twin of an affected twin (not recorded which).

This chain's CDR3 is CASENRGVGYEQYF. This chain joins TRBV28 and TRBJ2-7; TCRdb's assignment of TRBD1 cannot be checked, as there is no DNA. Germline-derived CDR1 and CDR2 are MDHEN and SYDVKM. The CDR3 spans 14 residues.

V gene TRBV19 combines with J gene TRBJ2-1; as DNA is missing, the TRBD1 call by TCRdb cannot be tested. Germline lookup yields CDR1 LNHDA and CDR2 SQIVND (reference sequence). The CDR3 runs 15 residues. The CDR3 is CATERGQSSYNEQFF. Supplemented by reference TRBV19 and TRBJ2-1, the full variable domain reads DGGITQSPKYLFRKEGQNVTLSCEQNLNHDAMYWYRQDPGQGLRLIYYSQIVNDFQKGDIAEGYSVSREKKESFPLTVTSAQKNPTAFYLCATERGQSSYNEQFFGPGTRLTVL.

The CDR3 sequence: CASSQDPTGQRGSPLHF. The chain is built from TRBV4-1 and TRBJ1-6; the TCRdb D gene call, TRBD1, has no DNA to confirm it. The germline V gene encodes CDR1 MGHRA and CDR2 YSYEKL. This CDR3 is built from 17 residues.

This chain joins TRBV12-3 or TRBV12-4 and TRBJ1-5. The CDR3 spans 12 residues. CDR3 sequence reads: CASRDSVRPQHF.

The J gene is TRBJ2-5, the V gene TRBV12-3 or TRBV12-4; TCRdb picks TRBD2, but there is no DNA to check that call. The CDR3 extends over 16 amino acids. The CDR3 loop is CASSTLLAGLAKTQYF.

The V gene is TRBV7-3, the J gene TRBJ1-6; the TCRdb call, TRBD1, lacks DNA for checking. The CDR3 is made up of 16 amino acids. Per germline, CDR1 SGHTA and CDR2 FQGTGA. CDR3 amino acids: CASSPGDRGSNSRLHF.

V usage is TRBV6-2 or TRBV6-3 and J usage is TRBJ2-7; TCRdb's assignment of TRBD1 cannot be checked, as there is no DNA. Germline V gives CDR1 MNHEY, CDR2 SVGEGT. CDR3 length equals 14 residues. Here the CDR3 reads CASSYQGLSSEQYF.

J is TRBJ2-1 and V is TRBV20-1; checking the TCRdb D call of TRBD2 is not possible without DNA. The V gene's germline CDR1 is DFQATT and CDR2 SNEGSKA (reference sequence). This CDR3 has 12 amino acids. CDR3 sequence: CSARLAGNEQFF.

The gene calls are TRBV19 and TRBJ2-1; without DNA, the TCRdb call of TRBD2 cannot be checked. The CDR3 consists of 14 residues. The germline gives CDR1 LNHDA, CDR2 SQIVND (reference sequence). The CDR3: CASTAGTAASRQFF. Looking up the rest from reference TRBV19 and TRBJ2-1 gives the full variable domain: DGGITQSPKYLFRKEGQNVTLSCEQNLNHDAMYWYRQDPGQGLRLIYYSQIVNDFQKGDIAEGYSVSREKKESFPLTVTSAQKNPTAFYLCASTAGTAASRQFFGPGTRLTVL.

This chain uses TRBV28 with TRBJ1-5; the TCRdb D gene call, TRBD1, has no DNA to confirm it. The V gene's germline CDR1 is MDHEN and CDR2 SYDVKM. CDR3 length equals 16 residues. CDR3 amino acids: CASSLFAGGEGQPQHF.

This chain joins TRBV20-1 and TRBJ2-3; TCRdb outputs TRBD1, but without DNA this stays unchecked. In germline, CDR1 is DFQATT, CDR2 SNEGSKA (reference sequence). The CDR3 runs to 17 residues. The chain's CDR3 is CSAASGTALGGTDTQYF.

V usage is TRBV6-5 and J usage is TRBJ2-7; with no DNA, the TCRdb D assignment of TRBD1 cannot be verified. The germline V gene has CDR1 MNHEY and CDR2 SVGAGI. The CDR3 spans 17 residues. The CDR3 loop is CASSYLFGTGGRYEQYF.

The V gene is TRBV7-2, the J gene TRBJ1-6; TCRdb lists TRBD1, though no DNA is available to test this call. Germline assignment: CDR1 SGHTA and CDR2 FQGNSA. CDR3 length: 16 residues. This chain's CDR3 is CASSFFLGQRRPPLHF.

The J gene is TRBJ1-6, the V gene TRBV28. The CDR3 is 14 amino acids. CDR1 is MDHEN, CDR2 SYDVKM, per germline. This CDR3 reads CASSLRGGESPLHF. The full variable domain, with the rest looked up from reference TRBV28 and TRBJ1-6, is DVKVTQSSRYLVKRTGEKVFLECVQDMDHENMFWYRQDPGLGLRLIYFSYDVKMKEKGDIPEGYSVSREKKERFSLILESASTNQTSMYLCASSLRGGESPLHFGNGTRLTVT.

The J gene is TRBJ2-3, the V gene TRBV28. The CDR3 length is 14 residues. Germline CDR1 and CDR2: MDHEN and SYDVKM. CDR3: CASSSWGGTDTQYF.

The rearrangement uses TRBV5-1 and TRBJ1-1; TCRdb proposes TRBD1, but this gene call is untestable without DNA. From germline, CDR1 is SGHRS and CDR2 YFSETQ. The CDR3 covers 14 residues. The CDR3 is CASSPLAGAGEAFF.

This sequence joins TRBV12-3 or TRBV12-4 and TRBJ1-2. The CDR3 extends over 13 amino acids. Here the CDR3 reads CASRPTADYGYTF.

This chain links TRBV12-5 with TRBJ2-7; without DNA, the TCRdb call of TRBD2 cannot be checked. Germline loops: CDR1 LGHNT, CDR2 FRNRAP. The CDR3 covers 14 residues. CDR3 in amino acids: CASAPPNRDYEQYF.

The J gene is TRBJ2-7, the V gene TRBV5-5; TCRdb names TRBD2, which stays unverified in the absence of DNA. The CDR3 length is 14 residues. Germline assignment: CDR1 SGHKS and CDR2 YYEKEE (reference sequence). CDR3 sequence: CASSSTGLAYEQYF.

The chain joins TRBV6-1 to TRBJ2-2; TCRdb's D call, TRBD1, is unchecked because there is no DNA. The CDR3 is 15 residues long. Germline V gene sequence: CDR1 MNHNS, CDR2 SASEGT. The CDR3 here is CASTKSQGSPGELFF.

CDR3 sequence: CASSPRPTGTNIQYF. This rearrangement joins TRBV19 to TRBJ2-4; there is no DNA to check the TCRdb D call of TRBD1. The CDR3 is 15 residues long. Germline loops: CDR1 LNHDA, CDR2 SQIVND (reference sequence). The complete variable domain, with remaining parts taken from reference TRBV19 and TRBJ2-4, reads DGGITQSPKYLFRKEGQNVTLSCEQNLNHDAMYWYRQDPGQGLRLIYYSQIVNDFQKGDIAEGYSVSREKKESFPLTVTSAQKNPTAFYLCASSPRPTGTNIQYFGAGTRLSVL.

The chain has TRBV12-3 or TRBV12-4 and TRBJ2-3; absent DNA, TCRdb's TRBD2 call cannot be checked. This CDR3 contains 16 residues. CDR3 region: CASTLRDLPRTDTQYF.

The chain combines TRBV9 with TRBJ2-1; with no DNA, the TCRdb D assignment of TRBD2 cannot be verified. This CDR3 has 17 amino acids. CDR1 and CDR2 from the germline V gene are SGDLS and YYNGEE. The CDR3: CASSEPLSGGAINEQFF.

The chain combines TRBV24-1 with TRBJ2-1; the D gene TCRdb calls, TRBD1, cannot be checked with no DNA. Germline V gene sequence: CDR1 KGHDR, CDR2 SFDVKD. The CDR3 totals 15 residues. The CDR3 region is CATSAVTDARGEQFF.

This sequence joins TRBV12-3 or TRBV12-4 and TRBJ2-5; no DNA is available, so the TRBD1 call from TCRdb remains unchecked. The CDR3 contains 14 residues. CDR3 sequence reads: CASSLLGVEETQYF.

The CDR3 region is CASSELSRGGGYTF. This chain uses TRBV6-1 with TRBJ1-2; without DNA, the TCRdb call of TRBD1 cannot be checked. The CDR3 sequence is 14 residues long. From germline, CDR1 is MNHNS and CDR2 SASEGT.

CDR3 region: CASGLYRLAGGPNEQFF. The V gene is TRBV12-5, the J gene TRBJ2-1; TCRdb picks TRBD2, but there is no DNA to check that call. The CDR3 covers 17 residues. Per the germline V gene, CDR1 is LGHNT and CDR2 is FRNRAP.

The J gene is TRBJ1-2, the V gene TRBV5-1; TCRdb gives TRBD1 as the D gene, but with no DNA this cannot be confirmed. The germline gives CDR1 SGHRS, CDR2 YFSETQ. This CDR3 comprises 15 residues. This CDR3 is CASSLSTGGENGYTF.